A single sample is the source of the 20 T cell receptor beta chains below, sequenced in a study of T cell repertoires in cytomegalovirus infection. These receptors' antigens are unknown. MiXCR, run by TCRdb on the reads, gives a single entry per CDR3 protein. Of hundreds of thousands of distinct CDR3 sequences in the sample, around 31% are singletons; the top ten hold 18%. The specimen comprised cultured PBMCs, sampled from culture after CMV antigen stimulation. These receptors all come from a human donor in good health (CMV status not recorded). Some clones in this sample may be carry-over from other donors' samples.

Details on this clonotype: One base away lies a much larger clone, so this may be a sequencing read error. The rearrangement uses TRBV7-2 and TRBJ1-1; unclear D gene. Trimming took off 6 bases at V and 5 bases at J, with 10 bases between the two ends. The CDR3 runs 12 residues. Germline values: CDR1 SGHTA, CDR2 FQGNSA. CDR3 in amino acids: CASSQDGTEAFF. CDR3 sequence (DNA): TGTGCCAGCAGTCAAGACGGGACTGAAGCTTTCTTT.

The chain carries TRBV20-1 and TRBJ2-3, with D possibly being TRBD1 or TRBD2 (5 bases each). Trimming left V 6 bases short and J 6 bases short, with 19 bases between. The CDR3 spans 14 residues. Germline CDR1 DFQATT, CDR2 SNEGSKA (reference sequence). CDR3 nucleotide sequence: TGCAGTGCCCAGACCCCGACCGGGGCGGATACGCAGTATTTT. This encodes CSAQTPTGADTQYF.

This clonotype came up a few times. V is TRBV5-4 and J is TRBJ2-7; TRBD1 might be the D (5 bases). V lost 2 bases, J lost 0 bases, and 12 bases lay in between. Germline CDR1 reads SGHNT; CDR2 reads YYREEE (reference sequence). The CDR3 is made up of 15 amino acids. The CDR3 nucleotides read TGTGCCAGCAGCTTTCCGACAGCCAGCTCCTACGAGCAGTACTTC. Protein product: CASSFPTASSYEQYF. Looking up the rest from reference TRBV5-4 and TRBJ2-7 gives the full variable domain: ETGVTQSPTHLIKTRGQQVTLRCSSQSGHNTVSWYQQALGQGPQFIFQYYREEENGRGNFPPRFSGLQFPNYSSELNVNALELDDSALYLCASSFPTASSYEQYFGPGTRLTVT.

This clonotype turned up a few times. J is TRBJ2-6 and V is TRBV20-1; TRBD2 agrees at 7 bases. Germline loops: CDR1 DFQATT, CDR2 SNEGSKA (reference sequence). The CDR3 spans 17 residues. V lost 2 bases and J lost 4; bases outside the gene matches: 11. The CDR3 DNA reads TGCAGTGCTAGAAGAGCGGGGAGGAGGGCCGGGGCCAACGTCCTGACTTTC. It codes for CSARRAGRRAGANVLTF.

The V call is TRBV6-8, the J call TRBJ2-7, with D tentatively TRBD2 (5 bases). V dropped 0 bases and J dropped 6 bases, with 12 bases sitting between them. The CDR3 runs to 14 residues. Germline V gene sequence: CDR1 MNHGY, CDR2 SAAAGT. CDR3 sequence reads: CASSYSLGNSEQYF. The DNA of the CDR3 is TGTGCCAGCAGTTACTCTCTCGGGAACAGCGAGCAGTACTTC.

V usage is TRBV19 and J usage is TRBJ2-5, with unresolved D. The CDR3 contains 15 residues. Trimming removed 7 bases from V and 3 bases from J, with 18 bases in between. Per the germline V gene, CDR1 is LNHDA and CDR2 is SQIVND (reference sequence). The CDR3 protein is CASKALYMGKETQYF. In DNA, the CDR3 is TGTGCCAGTAAAGCCCTCTACATGGGAAAAGAGACCCAGTACTTC.

V usage is TRBV6-5 and J usage is TRBJ1-2, with 7 nucleotides matching TRBD1. CDR3 length: 17 amino acids. Germline loops: CDR1 MNHEY, CDR2 SVGAGI. V lost 2 bases, J lost 3 bases, and 12 bases stayed unmatched. CDR3 sequence: CASSYGTGAVGDYGYTF. CDR3 coding DNA: TGTGCCAGCAGTTACGGAACAGGGGCGGTTGGTGACTATGGCTACACCTTC.

The rearrangement joins TRBV7-6 to TRBJ2-7; 7 nucleotides align to TRBD1. CDR1 is SGHVS, CDR2 FNYEAQ, per germline. The V gene end was trimmed by 6 bases and the J gene end by 5 bases; junction bases not matched to a gene: 10. The CDR3 is 14 residues long. In nucleotides, the CDR3 is TGTGCCAGCAGTTTCCTTACAGGGGACCACGAGCAGTACTTC. Its protein product is CASSFLTGDHEQYF.

Only a few counts were recorded for this clonotype. The chain employs TRBV12-3 or TRBV12-4 and TRBJ1-6; D is unclear. The CDR3 has 12 amino acids. V dropped 2 bases and J dropped 15 bases, with 11 bases sitting between them. The CDR3 protein is CASSLTTTVLHF. The CDR3 coding sequence is TGTGCCAGCAGTTTAACAACCACAGTCCTCCACTTT.

This clonotype was detected a few times. The gene calls are TRBV12-3 or TRBV12-4 and TRBJ2-5; D could derive from TRBD1 or TRBD2 (5 bases each). This CDR3 is built from 14 residues. Trimming removed 6 bases at V and 1 base at J, with 12 bases between. The CDR3 nucleotides read TGTGCCAGCAGCAGAGGGACCAGCCAAGAGACCCAGTACTTC. Protein sequence: CASSRGTSQETQYF.

CDR3 loop: CASSGPRGNYGYTF. The CDR3 DNA reads as TGTGCCAGTAGTGGCCCCAGAGGAAACTATGGCTACACCTTC. This chain joins TRBV19 and TRBJ1-2; D ambiguous. CDR1 and CDR2 (germline): LNHDA, SQIVND (reference sequence). The CDR3 sequence is 14 residues long. The V end was cut by 5 bases, the J end by 2 bases, with 12 bases between.

This clonotype appeared many times. The rearrangement links TRBV7-9 to TRBJ2-7, with a weak D call TRBD2 (5 bases). The CDR3 covers 15 residues. In germline, CDR1 is SEHNR, CDR2 FQNEAQ (reference sequence). Deletions cut 1 base from V and 5 bases from J, with 15 bases between. The CDR3 region has the DNA TGTGCCAGCAGCTTAGGGACGGGGAAAGGCCACGAGCAGTACTTC. It yields the protein CASSLGTGKGHEQYF.

This clonotype appeared a few times. The chain employs TRBV7-2 and TRBJ2-6, with TRBD2 identical over 11 bases. The CDR3 has 17 residues. CDR1 and CDR2 from the germline V gene are SGHTA and FQGNSA. With 8 bases clipped from V and 4 bases from J, the junction kept 10 bases outside the gene matches. The CDR3 loop is CASGVAGGFSGANVLTF. CDR3 bases: TGTGCCAGCGGGGTAGCGGGAGGGTTCTCAGGGGCCAACGTCCTGACTTTC.

This clonotype has only a few counts. Written as DNA, the CDR3 is TGTGCCAGTAGTATTCTCACCAGCACTGAAGCTTTCTTT. Its translation is CASSILTSTEAFF. The V and J genes are TRBV19 and TRBJ1-1; D unresolved. This CDR3 has 13 amino acids. CDR1 LNHDA and CDR2 SQIVND come from the germline V gene (reference sequence). The V end lost 3 bases, the J end lost 4 bases, and 9 bases lay between the germline ends.

V and J are TRBV19 and TRBJ1-2; no clear D gene. The V and J ends lost 5 bases and 4 bases respectively, with 8 bases between them. The CDR3 sequence is 12 residues long. The V gene's germline CDR1 is LNHDA and CDR2 SQIVND (reference sequence). The CDR3 DNA reads TGTGCCAGTAGTCCGGAATTCTATGGCTACACCTTC. Amino acid sequence: CASSPEFYGYTF.

The chain carries TRBV5-4 and TRBJ2-5; D uncertain. Trimming pared 1 base from V and 13 bases from J, leaving 14 bases between. This CDR3 has 12 amino acids. CDR1 and CDR2 (germline): SGHNT, YYREEE (reference sequence). The CDR3, as DNA: TGTGCCAGCAGCTTGAGACCTAACCGACCGTACTTC. This translates into CASSLRPNRPYF. The complete variable domain, with remaining parts taken from reference TRBV5-4 and TRBJ2-5, reads ETGVTQSPTHLIKTRGQQVTLRCSSQSGHNTVSWYQQALGQGPQFIFQYYREEENGRGNFPPRFSGLQFPNYSSELNVNALELDDSALYLCASSLRPNRPYFGPGTRLLVL.

The V gene is TRBV20-1, the J gene TRBJ2-3, with D maybe TRBD1 (5 bases). Germline V gene lookup returns CDR1 DFQATT and CDR2 SNEGSKA (reference sequence). Trimming took off 0 bases at V and 5 bases at J, with 12 bases between the two ends. The CDR3 sequence is 14 residues long. The CDR3 sequence is CSARDRLGVDTQYF. In nucleotides, the CDR3 is TGCAGTGCTAGAGATCGTCTAGGGGTAGATACGCAGTATTTT.

This clonotype was seen many times. CDR3 DNA: TGTGCCAGCAGCCCGGCCGTCTCCTACGAGCAGTACTTC. It encodes CASSPAVSYEQYF. The chain joins TRBV7-2 to TRBJ2-7, with no clear D. The CDR3 covers 13 residues. V dropped 5 bases and J dropped 0 bases, with 8 bases sitting between them. Germline CDR1 reads SGHTA; CDR2 reads FQGNSA.

This chain joins TRBV7-3 and TRBJ2-1; D is unclear. Per germline, CDR1 SGHTA and CDR2 FQGTGA. Trimming removed 10 bases from V and 3 bases from J, with 16 bases in between. This CDR3 is built from 14 residues. The DNA of the CDR3 is TGTGCCACCGTACCGGGCCCGTACTACAATGAGCAGTTCTTC. Translated: CATVPGPYYNEQFF.

This clonotype was observed a handful of times. V is TRBV6-5 and J is TRBJ1-1; unclear D gene. V lost 5 bases, J lost 4 bases, and 14 bases lay in between. Germline lookup yields CDR1 MNHEY and CDR2 SVGAGI. This CDR3 region has 14 residues. CDR3 in amino acids: CASSTKEWGTEAFF. The CDR3 nucleotides are TGTGCCAGCAGTACCAAAGAATGGGGCACTGAAGCTTTCTTT.